These 21 T cell receptor beta chains came from one sample sequenced in a study of CD8+CD57+ T cells in acquired aplastic anemia (dated by TCRdb to about 2018). The instrument was an Illumina HiSeq 2000. Genomic DNA served as template for TCR beta VDJ combination and CDR3 sequence profiling. The public reads were quality trimmed at Q25 with fastp and then assembled into clones with MiXCR by TCRdb, keeping productive beta chains. Here each entry gathers all rows of one CDR3 protein and keeps the most common genes and DNA. This sample has 100,000 to 120,000 distinct CDR3 sequences in its table, and 50% to 65% of those were observed once. The leading ten clones occupy roughly 31% of the sample. The sequenced material came from sorted CD4+, CD8+, or CD8+CD57+ T cells (not recorded which) from PBMCs. The source is a human donor in good health, serving as a control.

The CDR3 bases are TGCAGTGCTAGAGACAGGGGGATCAAAAACGAGCAGTACTTC. This codes for CSARDRGIKNEQYF. This chain connects TRBV20-1 to TRBJ2-7; 7 bases agree with TRBD1. CDR1 and CDR2 from the germline V gene are DFQATT and SNEGSKA (reference sequence). Trimming took 0 bases from V and 5 from J; bases not matched to a gene: 7. The CDR3 extends over 14 amino acids.

This clonotype was counted a few times. The CDR3 protein is CSARGILAGAATDTQYF. The CDR3 DNA follows: TGCAGTGCTAGGGGGATTCTAGCGGGGGCCGCCACAGATACGCAGTATTTT. The chain carries TRBV20-1 and TRBJ2-3; 10 positions match TRBD2. With 3 bases clipped from V and 2 bases from J, the junction kept 11 bases outside the gene matches. CDR3 length: 17 amino acids. CDR1 and CDR2 (germline): DFQATT, SNEGSKA (reference sequence).

This clonotype was seen at least ten times. The CDR3 DNA is TGTGCCAGCAGCCCCGCGGGGGCATACACTGAAGCTTTCTTT. Residues: CASSPAGAYTEAFF. This chain links TRBV6-1 with TRBJ1-1; TRBD1 might be the D (6 bases). CDR3 length equals 14 residues. Germline V CDR1 and CDR2: MNHNS, SASEGT. Trimming took 6 bases from V and 3 from J, leaving 14 bases between them.

This chain connects TRBV5-1 to TRBJ2-7; D not certain. V was clipped by 4 bases and J by 0 bases, with 5 bases between them. This CDR3 is 12 amino acids long. Germline V CDR1 and CDR2: SGHRS, YFSETQ. The CDR3 region is CASSASSYEQYF. In DNA, the CDR3 is TGCGCCAGCAGCGCGAGCTCCTACGAGCAGTACTTC.

The CDR3 region has the DNA TGTGCCAGCAGCTTAGCAGGTACCCCTAGAGAGACCCAGTACTTC. Translating gives CASSLAGTPRETQYF. The rearrangement joins TRBV7-2 to TRBJ2-5; D unresolved. Trimming removed 0 bases at V and 4 bases at J, with 12 bases between. CDR1 is SGHTA, CDR2 FQGNSA, per germline. The CDR3 covers 15 residues.

The rearrangement joins TRBV7-3 to TRBJ1-2, with TRBD1 matching over 10 bases. In germline, CDR1 is SGHTA, CDR2 FQGTGA. J was trimmed by 3 bases and V by 5 bases; bases with no gene match: 3. CDR3 size: 14 residues. CDR3 sequence: CASSRQGAHYGYTF. In DNA, the CDR3 is TGTGCCAGCAGCAGACAGGGGGCGCACTATGGCTACACCTTC.

This clonotype occurred many times. The J gene is TRBJ2-7, the V gene TRBV11-1, with D unresolved. CDR1 and CDR2 (germline): SGHAT, FQDESV (reference sequence). V dropped 3 bases and J dropped 5 bases, with 14 bases sitting between them. The CDR3 consists of 14 residues. The CDR3 DNA reads TGTGCCAGCAGCTTTATGGTCAGATCCAACGAGCAGTACTTC. Translation: CASSFMVRSNEQYF.

Ten or more counts support this clonotype. The V and J genes are TRBV7-2 and TRBJ2-7; tentative D call: TRBD1 (5 bases). The CDR3 has 13 amino acids. CDR1 SGHTA and CDR2 FQGNSA come from the germline V gene. The ends were cut back, 7 bases at V and 2 bases at J, with 12 bases in the middle. As DNA, the CDR3 is TGTGCCAGCACCCAGGACACTACCTACGAGCAGTACTTC. It is translated as CASTQDTTYEQYF. Together with reference TRBV7-2 and TRBJ2-7, the CDR3 gives the full variable domain: GAGVSQSPSNKVTEKGKDVELRCDPISGHTALYWYRQSLGQGLEFLIYFQGNSAPDKSGLPSDRFSAERTGGSVSTLTIQRTQQEDSAVYLCASTQDTTYEQYFGPGTRLTVT.

The gene calls are TRBV5-1 and TRBJ2-2, with 10 bases fitting TRBD2. This CDR3 contains 15 residues. V shed 2 bases and J 6 bases; nucleotides not matched to a gene: 4. CDR1 and CDR2 (germline): SGHRS, YFSETQ. The CDR3 DNA sequence: TGCGCCAGCAGCTTCGGGACTAGCGCCCCCGGGGAGCTGTTTTTT. It codes for CASSFGTSAPGELFF.

The rearrangement joins TRBV10-3 to TRBJ1-5, with D perhaps matching TRBD1 (5 bases). The CDR3 sequence is 14 residues long. In germline, CDR1 is ENHRY, CDR2 SYGVKD. Trimming shortened V by 3 bases and J by 1 base, and 7 bases separated the two germline ends. The CDR3 spells CAISEGVSNQPQHF. Written as DNA, the CDR3 is TGTGCCATCAGTGAAGGGGTAAGCAATCAGCCCCAGCATTTT.

The gene calls are TRBV19 and TRBJ2-7; D is uncertain. The germline V and J ends were trimmed by 3 bases and 5 bases, with 11 bases remaining between them. This CDR3 has 13 amino acids. Germline assignment: CDR1 LNHDA and CDR2 SQIVND (reference sequence). The CDR3 sequence: CASSIAYSNEQYF. CDR3 sequence (DNA): TGTGCCAGTAGTATCGCTTATTCCAACGAGCAGTACTTC.

This clonotype was seen a single time. This rearrangement joins TRBV2 to TRBJ2-1, with a weak D call TRBD2 (5 bases). The CDR3 extends over 14 amino acids. Trimming left V 6 bases short and J 7 bases short, with 16 bases between. Germline loops: CDR1 SNHLY, CDR2 FYNNEI. The CDR3 loop reads CASSLLVVRNEQFF. CDR3 sequence (DNA): TGTGCCAGCAGCCTACTAGTTGTAAGGAATGAGCAGTTCTTC.

Worth noting for this clonotype: One end of the junction does not line up with germline, which may come from a read error. This CDR3 reads CASSYGTVLDEKPFF. CDR3 coding DNA: TGTGCCAGCAGCTACGGGACAGTCCTCGATGAAAAACCGTTTTTT. The J gene is TRBJ1-4, the V gene TRBV5-6; 7 bases fit TRBD1. Germline CDR1 reads SGHDT; CDR2 reads YYEEEE. The CDR3 is made up of 15 amino acids. Full variable domain (missing parts from reference TRBV5-6 and TRBJ1-4): DAGVTQSPTHLIKTRGQQVTLRCSPKSGHDTVSWYQQALGQGPQFIFQYYEEEERQRGNFPDRFSGHQFPNYSSELNVNALLLGDSALYLCASSYGTVLDEKPFFGSGTQLSVL.

This sequence joins TRBV29-1 and TRBJ1-2; D gene unclear. The CDR3 runs to 12 residues. The V gene lost 5 bases and the J gene lost 4 bases, with 11 bases spanning the gap. The germline V gene has CDR1 SQVTM and CDR2 ANQGSEA. The CDR3 sequence is CSVSTSGYGYTF. CDR3 nucleotides: TGCAGCGTTTCGACGAGCGGCTATGGCTACACCTTC.

This chain joins TRBV20-1 and TRBJ1-5; 9 positions match TRBD1. Germline CDR1 reads DFQATT; CDR2 reads SNEGSKA (reference sequence). The J segment lost 2 bases and the V segment lost 0 bases, leaving 2 bases of the junction unmatched. This CDR3 has 15 amino acids. In DNA, the CDR3 is TGCAGTGCTAGAGAGGGACAGGGTGGCAATCAGCCCCAGCATTTT. Its translation: CSAREGQGGNQPQHF.

V is TRBV19 and J is TRBJ1-5; D remains ambiguous. The CDR3 covers 15 residues. Germline CDR1 is LNHDA and CDR2 is SQIVND (reference sequence). V lost 3 bases and J lost 1, with 10 bases in between. The CDR3 coding sequence is TGTGCCAGTAGTATTGAGCGGAGGAGCAATCAGCCCCAGCATTTT. This codes for CASSIERRSNQPQHF.

About this clonotype itself: A much more abundant neighbour one base away suggests this may be a read error. V gene TRBV5-1 combines with J gene TRBJ1-1; TRBD1 matches 7 bases. Germline V gene lookup returns CDR1 SGHRS and CDR2 YFSETQ. The CDR3 covers 17 residues. Written as DNA, the CDR3 is TGCGCCAGCAGCTTGCTCTATACGACATCGAAGGGGGCTGAAACTTTCTTT. Protein product: CASSLLYTTSKGAETFF.

A few counts support this clonotype. This chain connects TRBV7-9 to TRBJ2-5; D ambiguous. Trimming cost V 4 bases and J 5 bases, with 17 bases left between them. The CDR3 has 15 residues. Germline V gives CDR1 SEHNR, CDR2 FQNEAQ (reference sequence). CDR3: CASSSGATPVETQYF. In DNA form, the CDR3 reads TGTGCCAGCAGCTCTGGTGCTACTCCGGTGGAGACCCAGTACTTC.

Only one count was recorded for this clonotype. This chain links TRBV25-1 with TRBJ2-2; D may correspond to TRBD1 or TRBD2 (6 bases each). Germline CDR1 is MGHDK and CDR2 is SYGVNS. The V end was cut by 6 bases, the J end by 4 bases, with 15 bases between. This CDR3 spans 15 amino acids. The CDR3 is CASSLKGGSTGELFF. CDR3 DNA: TGTGCCAGCAGCCTTAAGGGGGGCAGCACCGGGGAGCTGTTTTTT.

J is TRBJ2-3 and V is TRBV29-1; D gene unclear. Looked up from germline, CDR1 is SQVTM and CDR2 is ANQGSEA. This CDR3 region has 11 residues. V was trimmed by 4 bases and J by 11 bases, leaving 13 bases between them. CDR3 amino acids: CSVVRQDGQYF. The CDR3 coding sequence is TGCAGCGTTGTACGGCAGGATGGGCAGTATTTT.

This chain connects TRBV2 to TRBJ2-1; D gene uncertain. Germline CDR1 reads SNHLY; CDR2 reads FYNNEI. The V gene lost 0 bases and the J gene lost 4 bases, with 4 bases spanning the gap. The CDR3 runs to 13 residues. The CDR3 nucleotides are TGTGCCAGCAGTGAAGCAGATTACAATGAGCAGTTCTTC. It yields the protein CASSEADYNEQFF.